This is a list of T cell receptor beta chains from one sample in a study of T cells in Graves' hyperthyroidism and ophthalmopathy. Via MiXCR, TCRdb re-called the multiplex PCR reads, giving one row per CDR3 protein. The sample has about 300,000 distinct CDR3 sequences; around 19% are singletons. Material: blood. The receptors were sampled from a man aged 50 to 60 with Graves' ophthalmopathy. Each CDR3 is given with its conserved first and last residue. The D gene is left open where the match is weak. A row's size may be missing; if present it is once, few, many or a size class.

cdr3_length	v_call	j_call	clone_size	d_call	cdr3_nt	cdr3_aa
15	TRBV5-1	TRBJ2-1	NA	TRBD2	TGCGCCAGCAGCGCTCTAACAGCGGGAGCGAATGAGCAGTTCTTC	CASSALTAGANEQFF
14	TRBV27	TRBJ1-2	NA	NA	TGTGCCAGCAGTTTATGGGGCAGCCTAGGGAGCTACACCTTC	CASSLWGSLGSYTF
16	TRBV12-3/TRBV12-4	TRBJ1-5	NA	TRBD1	TGTACCAGCAGTTTAACCGGACAGGCCATACTTCAGCCCCAGCATTTT	CTSSLTGQAILQPQHF
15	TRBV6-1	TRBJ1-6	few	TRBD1	TGTGCCAGCAGACCGATCGGGACAGAAAATTCACCCCTCCACTTT	CASRPIGTENSPLHF
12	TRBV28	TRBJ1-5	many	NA	TGTGCCAGCAGTACCGGTTGGCAGCCCCAGCATTTT	CASSTGWQPQHF
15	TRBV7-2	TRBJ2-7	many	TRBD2	TGTGCCAGCAGCTTAGAGGGGACTAGGTACTACGAGCAGTACTTC	CASSLEGTRYYEQYF
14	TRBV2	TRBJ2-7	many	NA	TGTGCCAGCAGTGGATTGGGCAGGGGTGACGAGCAGTACTTC	CASSGLGRGDEQYF
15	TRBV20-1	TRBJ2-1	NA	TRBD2	TGCAGTGCTAGAGATCGGGCGGGAGTGGACAATGAGCAGTTCTTC	CSARDRAGVDNEQFF
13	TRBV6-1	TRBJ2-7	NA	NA	TGTGCCAGCACCTCGGGACTTTCCTACGAGCAGTACTTC	CASTSGLSYEQYF
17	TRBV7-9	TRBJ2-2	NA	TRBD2	TGTGCCAGCAGCTTGGGACTAGCGGGTCTAACATCCGGGGAGCTGTTTTTT	CASSLGLAGLTSGELFF
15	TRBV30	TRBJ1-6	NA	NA	TGTGCCTGGAGTGTAAGTCGGAGGAATAATTCACCCCTCCACTTT	CAWSVSRRNNSPLHF
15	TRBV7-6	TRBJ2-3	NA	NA	TGTGCCAGCAGCTTAGTACTTGCAGACACAGATACGCAGTATTTT	CASSLVLADTDTQYF
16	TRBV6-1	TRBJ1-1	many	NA	TGTGCCAGCAGCGACCCCGTTACAGGCCTCGGATTTGAAGCTTTCTTT	CASSDPVTGLGFEAFF
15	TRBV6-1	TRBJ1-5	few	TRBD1	TGTGCCAGCAGTGTACAGGGGGGTGGCAATCAGCCCCAGCATTTT	CASSVQGGGNQPQHF
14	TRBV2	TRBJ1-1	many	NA	TGTGCCAGCGACGACTCAGGGACCAACACTGAAGCTTTCTTT	CASDDSGTNTEAFF
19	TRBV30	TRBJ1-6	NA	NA	TGTGCCTGGAGTGTAGTGGGCAGCTTAGCCAGCTCCTATAATTCACCCCTCCACTTT	CAWSVVGSLASSYNSPLHF
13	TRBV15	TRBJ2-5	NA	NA	TGTGCCACCAGCAGAGGTCCCGAAGAGACCCAGTACTTC	CATSRGPEETQYF
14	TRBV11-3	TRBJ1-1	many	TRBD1	TGTGCCAGCAGCCTTGGTAGGACAGGGGACGAAGCTTTCTTT	CASSLGRTGDEAFF
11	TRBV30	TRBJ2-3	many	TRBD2	TGTGCCTGGAGTGTGGGGGGGACCCAGTATTTT	CAWSVGGTQYF
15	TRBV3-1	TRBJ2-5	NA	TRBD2	TGTGCCAGCAGCCCTGGGGCGGGAGAGGAAGAGACCCAGTACTTC	CASSPGAGEEETQYF
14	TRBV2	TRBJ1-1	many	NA	TGTGCCAGCAGAGTCCAGTACATGAACACTGAAGCTTTCTTT	CASRVQYMNTEAFF
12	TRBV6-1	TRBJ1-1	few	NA	TGTGCCAGCAGTGAACGAAGCGCTGAAGCTTTCTTT	CASSERSAEAFF
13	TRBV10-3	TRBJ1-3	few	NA	TGTGCCATCAGTCCAGGGTCTGGAAACACCATATATTTT	CAISPGSGNTIYF
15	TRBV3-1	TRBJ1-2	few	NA	TGTGCCAGCAGCCAAGACCCAGGGAGGAGGAATGGCTACACCTTC	CASSQDPGRRNGYTF
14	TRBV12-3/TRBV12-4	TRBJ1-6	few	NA	TGTGCCAGCAGTTTAGGCAGCCCTAATTCACCCCTCCACTTT	CASSLGSPNSPLHF
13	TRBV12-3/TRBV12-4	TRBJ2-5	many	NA	TGTGCCAGCAGGTCTAGCTTCCAAGAGACCCAGTACTTC	CASRSSFQETQYF
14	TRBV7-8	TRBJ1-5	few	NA	TGTGCCAGCAGTCCCGACACGAACTATCAGCCCCAGCATTTT	CASSPDTNYQPQHF
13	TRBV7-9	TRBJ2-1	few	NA	TGTGCCAGTAGGCAGCCCTCCTACAATGAGCAGTTCTTC	CASRQPSYNEQFF
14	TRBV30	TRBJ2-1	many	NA	TGTGCCTGGAGTTACCTCTCCACTTCCAATGAGCAGTTCTTC	CAWSYLSTSNEQFF
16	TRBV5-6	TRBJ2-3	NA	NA	TGTGCCAGCAGCTTGGCGGGGGCCCCAGGGGCGGATACGCAGTATTTT	CASSLAGAPGADTQYF
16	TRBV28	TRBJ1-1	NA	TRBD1	TGTGCCAGCAGCTATTCCGGGACAGGGGGTGGGACTGAAGCTTTCTTT	CASSYSGTGGGTEAFF
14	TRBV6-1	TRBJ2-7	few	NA	TGTGCCAGCAGTTTCGTCGACGGCTCCTACGAGCAGTACTTC	CASSFVDGSYEQYF
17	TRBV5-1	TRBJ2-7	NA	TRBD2	TGCGCCAGCAGCCCTATATCTAGCGGGAGTGGATTCTACGAGCAGTACTTC	CASSPISSGSGFYEQYF
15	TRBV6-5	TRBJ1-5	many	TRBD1	TGTGCCAGCAGTTACTCGACAGGGCCCAATCAGCCCCAGCATTTT	CASSYSTGPNQPQHF
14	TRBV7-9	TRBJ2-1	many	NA	TGTGCCAGCAGCCAACCGGGTCTTTACAATGAGCAGTTCTTC	CASSQPGLYNEQFF
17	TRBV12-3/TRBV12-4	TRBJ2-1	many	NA	TGTGCCAGCAGCCATACCGGGGCGCTGAGCTCCTACAATGAGCAGTTCTTC	CASSHTGALSSYNEQFF
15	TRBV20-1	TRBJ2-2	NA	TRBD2	TGCAGTGCTAGGAGCGGGAGTGCTAACACCGGGGAGCTGTTTTTT	CSARSGSANTGELFF
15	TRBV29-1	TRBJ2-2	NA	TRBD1	TGCAGCGTTCGGGACAGGGTCACGAACACCGGGGAGCTGTTTTTT	CSVRDRVTNTGELFF
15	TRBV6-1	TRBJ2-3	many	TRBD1	TGTGCCAGCAGTGACGGGACAGGGGGCGCAGATACGCAGTATTTT	CASSDGTGGADTQYF
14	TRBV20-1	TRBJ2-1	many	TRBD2	TGCAGTGCTATGAGGGCGGGAGACTTCTATGAGCAGTTCTTC	CSAMRAGDFYEQFF
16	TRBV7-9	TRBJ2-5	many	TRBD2	TGTGCCAGCAGCTCCATCCGACTAGCGGGCCAAGAGACCCAGTACTTC	CASSSIRLAGQETQYF
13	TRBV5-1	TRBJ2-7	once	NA	TGCGCCAGCAGCTTCACACCAGGCTACGAGCAGTACTTC	CASSFTPGYEQYF
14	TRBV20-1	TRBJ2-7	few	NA	TGCAGTGCTAGAGATGTGGTGATGAAGGACGAGCAGTACTTC	CSARDVVMKDEQYF
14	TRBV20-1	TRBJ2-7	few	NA	TGCAGTGCTAGGGCCGAAACAGGCCCGCACGAGCAGTACTTC	CSARAETGPHEQYF
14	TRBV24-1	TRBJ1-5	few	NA	TGTGCCACCAGTGAACCACGTAGCAATCAGCCCCAGCATTTT	CATSEPRSNQPQHF
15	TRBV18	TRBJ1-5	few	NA	TGTGCCAGCTCACCAGGCCTTTCGAGCAATCAGCCCCAGCATTTT	CASSPGLSSNQPQHF
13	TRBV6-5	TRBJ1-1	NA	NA	TGTGCCAGAAGTTATCAGGAGAACACTGAAGCTTTCTTT	CARSYQENTEAFF
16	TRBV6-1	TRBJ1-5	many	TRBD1	TGTGCCAGCAGGGGGGACAGGGGGCTTGACAATCAGCCCCAGCATTTT	CASRGDRGLDNQPQHF
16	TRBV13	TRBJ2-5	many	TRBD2	TGTGCCAGCCATTCTGCAGCGGGAGGACCTTCGGAGACCCAGTACTTC	CASHSAAGGPSETQYF
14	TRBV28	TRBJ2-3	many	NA	TGTGCCAGCACGGCCGGAACTAGCACAGATACGCAGTATTTT	CASTAGTSTDTQYF
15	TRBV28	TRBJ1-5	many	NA	TGTGCCAGCAGTCCGGACACACCAAGCAATCAGCCCCAGCATTTT	CASSPDTPSNQPQHF
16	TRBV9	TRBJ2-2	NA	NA	TGTGCCAGCAGCGTAGTTAGTAGCAGCAACACCGGGGAGCTGTTTTTT	CASSVVSSSNTGELFF
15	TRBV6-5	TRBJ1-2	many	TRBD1	TGTGCCAGCAGTTACGGGGGACAGTTCTACTATGGCTACACCTTC	CASSYGGQFYYGYTF
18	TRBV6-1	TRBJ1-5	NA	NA	TGTGCCAGCAGTGGGGGTCCCGACAGCCCTTATAGCAATCAGCCCCAGCATTTT	CASSGGPDSPYSNQPQHF